These T cell receptor beta chains were read from a single sample in a study of cytomegalovirus exposure and HLA in healthy donors. Here immunoSEQ multiplex PCR was the method, and the copy in TCRdb shows in-frame clones only, minus some. The sample carries about 150,000 clones, about three quarters recorded once. Sequencing was carried out using PBMCs. The receptors shown here come from a male donor in good health and CMV-seronegative. The CDR3 runs from the conserved cysteine through the conserved F or W. A D gene is named only where the DNA matches it firmly. The size of a clone is reported for some rows only, either as once, few or many, or as a class for expanded clones.

j_call | d_call | clone_size | v_call | cdr3_nt | cdr3_aa
TRBJ2-2 | - | - | TRBV7-2 | TGTGCCAGCAGCTTAATACGGTCGAACACCGGGGAGCTGTTTTTT | CASSLIRSNTGELFF
TRBJ1-1 | TRBD1 | - | TRBV30 | TGTGCCTGGAGTACCGACAGGGCCACTGAAGCTTTCTTT | CAWSTDRATEAFF
TRBJ2-7 | TRBD1 | - | TRBV7-9 | TGTGCCACCTCTTTAGGGACAGGTACCACCTACGAGCAGTACTTC | CATSLGTGTTYEQYF
TRBJ2-5 | TRBD1 | few | TRBV6-1 | TGTGCCAGCAGTTCTGGGACAGGGAAAGAGACCCAGTACTTC | CASSSGTGKETQYF
TRBJ1-1 | TRBD1 | few | TRBV18 | TGTGCCAGCTCACCGACAGGGAGGACTGAAGCTTTCTTT | CASSPTGRTEAFF
TRBJ2-3 | - | - | TRBV7-2 | TGTGCCAGCAGCCCACTAAAGTTCCCCGAGGGAGATACGCAGTATTTT | CASSPLKFPEGDTQYF
TRBJ2-1 | - | - | TRBV9 | TGTGCCAGCAGCGGCCCAGGGGATAGCGATTACAATGAGCAGTTCTTC | CASSGPGDSDYNEQFF
TRBJ2-2 | - | - | TRBV18 | TGTGCCAGCTCACCTTCCAGGGCAGGCGGCACCGGGGAGCTGTTTTTT | CASSPSRAGGTGELFF
TRBJ2-7 | TRBD2 | - | TRBV9 | TGTGCCAGCAGCGCCACACAACTAGCGAGAACCTACGAGCAGTACTTC | CASSATQLARTYEQYF
TRBJ2-2 | TRBD2 | - | TRBV10-3 | TGTGCCATCAGTGCCCGGCTAGCGGGAGGAGGAGGGACCGGGGAGCTGTTTTTT | CAISARLAGGGGTGELFF
TRBJ2-7 | TRBD1 | - | TRBV4-2 | TGTGCCAGCAGCGCAGGACAGGGAGCCTACGAGCAGTACTTC | CASSAGQGAYEQYF
TRBJ2-7 | TRBD1 | few | TRBV5-1 | TGCGCCAGCAGCTCCGACAGGGCTTACGAGCAGTACTTC | CASSSDRAYEQYF
TRBJ2-7 | TRBD2 | - | TRBV7-2 | TGTGCCAGCAGCCGACTAGCGGGACCCTACGAGCAGTACTTC | CASSRLAGPYEQYF
TRBJ1-3 | - | - | TRBV19 | TGTGCCAGTAGCCCCGGTGGCTCTGGAAACACCATATATTTT | CASSPGGSGNTIYF
TRBJ2-7 | - | once | TRBV12-5 | TGTGCTAGTGGTTTGCTCTATTCCGAGCAGTACTTC | CASGLLYSEQYF
TRBJ2-5 | - | few | TRBV6-5 | TGTGCCAGCAGTTACGGCAGGGGCACGCGGGAGACCCAGTACTTC | CASSYGRGTRETQYF
TRBJ2-7 | - | - | TRBV7-8 | TGTGCCAGCAGCTTACAACACGGACAGTCCTACGAGCAGTACTTC | CASSLQHGQSYEQYF
TRBJ1-1 | - | - | TRBV18 | TGTGCCAGCTCACCTTTTGGAGCGAGGGAGGCTTTCTTT | CASSPFGAREAFF
TRBJ1-3 | TRBD1 | - | TRBV28 | TGTGCCAGCAGTTCCGGACAGGGGAGTAGGCTGGGGCACACCATATATTTT | CASSSGQGSRLGHTIYF
TRBJ1-2 | - | - | TRBV7-9 | TGTTCCAGCAGCTTAGCTTGGGTTGGAGGGGACTATGGCTACACCTTC | CSSSLAWVGGDYGYTF
TRBJ1-5 | TRBD1 | - | TRBV29-1 | TGCAGCGCAGCAGGGGGGCAGGAGCAGCCCCAGCATTTT | CSAAGGQEQPQHF
TRBJ1-1 | - | few | TRBV15 | TGTGCCACCAAGCAGCCAGGGGCCATGAACACTGAAGCTTTCTTT | CATKQPGAMNTEAFF
TRBJ1-2 | - | - | TRBV28 | TGTGCCAGCAGTTCAAGCGATGGCTACACCTTC | CASSSSDGYTF
TRBJ2-1 | TRBD2 | - | TRBV19 | TGTGCCAGTACCCCGGCCGGGGGGAACAATGAGCAGTTCTTC | CASTPAGGNNEQFF
TRBJ2-5 | TRBD2 | - | TRBV27 | TGTGCCAGCAGTCCGACGCTAGCGGGAGGGCCGAGGGAGACCCAGTACTTC | CASSPTLAGGPRETQYF
TRBJ2-3 | TRBD1 | - | TRBV5-1 | TGCGCCAGCAGCCCACGGACAGGGGGAGATACGCAGTATTTT | CASSPRTGGDTQYF
TRBJ2-1 | - | - | TRBV9 | TGTGCCAGCAGCGTCCAGGGGACTATGAATGAGCAGTTCTTC | CASSVQGTMNEQFF
TRBJ2-7 | - | - | TRBV9 | TGTGCCAGCAGCGTAGGGGGCCCTTCCTACGAGCAGTACTTC | CASSVGGPSYEQYF
TRBJ1-3 | TRBD1 | - | TRBV9 | TGTGCCAGCAGCGCGGGACAGGGAGTTGGAAACACCATATATTTT | CASSAGQGVGNTIYF
TRBJ2-7 | - | - | TRBV7-9 | TGTGCCAGCAGCTTAAGGGGGAGCCAGGAGTACTTC | CASSLRGSQEYF
TRBJ1-6 | TRBD1 | - | TRBV18 | TGTGCCAGCTCACCGATAATTATACAGGGGGCGAGTACTTCACCCCTCCACTTT | CASSPIIIQGASTSPLHF
TRBJ2-3 | - | - | TRBV7-3 | TGTGCCAGCAGACGAACCGGCGACTCCCCGAGGACAGATACGCAGTATTTT | CASRRTGDSPRTDTQYF
TRBJ2-3 | TRBD1 | - | TRBV25-1 | TGTGCCAGCGGGGACAGGGGCACAGATACGCAGTATTTT | CASGDRGTDTQYF